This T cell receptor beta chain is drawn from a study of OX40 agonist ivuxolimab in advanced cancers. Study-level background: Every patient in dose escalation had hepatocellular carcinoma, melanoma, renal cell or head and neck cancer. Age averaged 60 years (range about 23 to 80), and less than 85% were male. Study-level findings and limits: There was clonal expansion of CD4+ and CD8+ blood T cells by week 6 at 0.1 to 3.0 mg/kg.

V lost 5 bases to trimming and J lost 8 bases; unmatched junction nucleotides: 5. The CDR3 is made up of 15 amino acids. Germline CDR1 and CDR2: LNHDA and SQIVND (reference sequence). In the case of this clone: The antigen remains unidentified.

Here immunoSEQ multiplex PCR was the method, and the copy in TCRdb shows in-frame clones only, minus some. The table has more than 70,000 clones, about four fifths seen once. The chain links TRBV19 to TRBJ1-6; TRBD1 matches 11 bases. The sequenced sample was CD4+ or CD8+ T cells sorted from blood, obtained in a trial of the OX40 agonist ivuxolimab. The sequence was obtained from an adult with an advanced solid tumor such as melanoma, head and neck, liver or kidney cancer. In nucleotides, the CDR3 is TGTGCCAGTAGTGCCCCGGGACAGGGGGATTCACCCCTCCACTTT. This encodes CASSAPGQGDSPLHF.